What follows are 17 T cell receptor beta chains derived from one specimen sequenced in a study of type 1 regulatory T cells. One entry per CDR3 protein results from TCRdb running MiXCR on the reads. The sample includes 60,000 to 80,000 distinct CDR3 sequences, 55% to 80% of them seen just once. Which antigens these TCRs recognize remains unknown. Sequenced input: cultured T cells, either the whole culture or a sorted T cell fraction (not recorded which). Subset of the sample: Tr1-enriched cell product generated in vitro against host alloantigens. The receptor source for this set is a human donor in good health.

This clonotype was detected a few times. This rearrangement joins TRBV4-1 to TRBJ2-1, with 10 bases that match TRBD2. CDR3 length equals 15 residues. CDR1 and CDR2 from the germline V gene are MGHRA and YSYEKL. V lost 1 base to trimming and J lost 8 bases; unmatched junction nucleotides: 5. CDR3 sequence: CASSQVTSGVYEQFF. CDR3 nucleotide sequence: TGCGCCAGCAGCCAAGTCACTAGCGGGGTCTATGAGCAGTTCTTC.

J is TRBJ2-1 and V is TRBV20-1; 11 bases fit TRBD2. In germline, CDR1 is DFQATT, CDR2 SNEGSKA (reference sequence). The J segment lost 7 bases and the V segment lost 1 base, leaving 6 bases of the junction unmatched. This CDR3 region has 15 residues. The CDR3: CSARGQLAGVNEQFF. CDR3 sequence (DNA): TGCAGTGCTAGAGGGCAACTAGCGGGAGTAAATGAGCAGTTCTTC.

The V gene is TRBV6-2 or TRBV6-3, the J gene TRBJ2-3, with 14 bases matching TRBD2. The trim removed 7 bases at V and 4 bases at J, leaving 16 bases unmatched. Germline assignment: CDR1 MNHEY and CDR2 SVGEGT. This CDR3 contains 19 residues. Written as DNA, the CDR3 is TGTGCCAGCACCGCCCCCAAATGGACTAGCGGGAGGACCCCAGATACGCAGTATTTT. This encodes CASTAPKWTSGRTPDTQYF.

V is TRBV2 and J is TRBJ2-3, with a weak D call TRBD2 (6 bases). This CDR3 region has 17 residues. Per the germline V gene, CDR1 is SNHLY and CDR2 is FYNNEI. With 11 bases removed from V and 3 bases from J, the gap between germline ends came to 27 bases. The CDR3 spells CAGPMERASPETDTQYF. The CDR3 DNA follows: TGTGCCGGCCCGATGGAGCGGGCCTCTCCCGAAACAGATACGCAGTATTTT.

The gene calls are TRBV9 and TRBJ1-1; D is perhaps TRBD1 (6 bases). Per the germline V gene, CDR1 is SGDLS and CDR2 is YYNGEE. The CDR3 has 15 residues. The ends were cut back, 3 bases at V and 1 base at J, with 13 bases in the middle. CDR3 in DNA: TGTGCCAGCAGCGCCGTTCAGGGGACGAACACTGAAGCTTTCTTT. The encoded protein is CASSAVQGTNTEAFF.

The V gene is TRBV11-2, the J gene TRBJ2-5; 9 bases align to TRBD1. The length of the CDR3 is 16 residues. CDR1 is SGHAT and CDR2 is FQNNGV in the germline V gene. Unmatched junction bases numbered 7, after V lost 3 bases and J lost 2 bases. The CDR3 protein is CASSLLTGGRQETQYF. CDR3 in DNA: TGTGCCAGCAGCTTGCTGACAGGGGGTCGTCAAGAGACCCAGTACTTC.

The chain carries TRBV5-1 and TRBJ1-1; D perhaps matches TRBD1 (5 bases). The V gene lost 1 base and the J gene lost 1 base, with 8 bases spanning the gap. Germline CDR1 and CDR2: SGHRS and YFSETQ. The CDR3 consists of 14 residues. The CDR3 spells CASSLSGGNTEAFF. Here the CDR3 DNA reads TGCGCCAGCAGCTTGTCGGGGGGGAACACTGAAGCTTTCTTT.

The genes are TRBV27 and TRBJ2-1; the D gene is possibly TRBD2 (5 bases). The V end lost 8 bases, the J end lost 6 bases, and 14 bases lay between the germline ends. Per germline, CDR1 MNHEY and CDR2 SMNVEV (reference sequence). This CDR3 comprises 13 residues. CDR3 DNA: TGTGCCAGCTCCCCGGGCGGGCGCAATGAGCAGTTCTTC. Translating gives CASSPGGRNEQFF.

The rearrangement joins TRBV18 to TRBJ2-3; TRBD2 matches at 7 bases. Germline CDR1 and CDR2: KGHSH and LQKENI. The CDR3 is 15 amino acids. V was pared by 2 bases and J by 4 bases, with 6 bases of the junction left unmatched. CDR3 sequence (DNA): TGTGCCAGCTCACCAATGCGGGAGTGGGCAGATACGCAGTATTTT. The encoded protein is CASSPMREWADTQYF.

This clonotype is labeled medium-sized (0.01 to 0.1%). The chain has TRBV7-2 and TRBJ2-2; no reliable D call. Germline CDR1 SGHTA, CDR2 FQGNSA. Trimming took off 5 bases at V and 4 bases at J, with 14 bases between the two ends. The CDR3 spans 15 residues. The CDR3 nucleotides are TGTGCCAGCAGCAGGGCCAGAGGTCTCACCGGGGAGCTGTTTTTT. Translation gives CASSRARGLTGELFF.

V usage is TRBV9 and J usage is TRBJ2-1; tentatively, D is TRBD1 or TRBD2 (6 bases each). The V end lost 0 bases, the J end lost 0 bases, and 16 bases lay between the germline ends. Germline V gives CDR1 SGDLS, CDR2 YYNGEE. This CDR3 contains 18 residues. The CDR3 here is CASSVGMGGESSYNEQFF. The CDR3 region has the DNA TGTGCCAGCAGCGTAGGCATGGGGGGCGAGAGCTCCTACAATGAGCAGTTCTTC.

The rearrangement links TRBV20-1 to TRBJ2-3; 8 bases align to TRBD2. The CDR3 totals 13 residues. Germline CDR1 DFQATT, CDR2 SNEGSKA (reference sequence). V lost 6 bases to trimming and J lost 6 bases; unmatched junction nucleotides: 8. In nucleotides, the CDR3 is TGCAGTGCCAGGACTAGCTCCCCTGATACGCAGTATTTT. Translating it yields CSARTSSPDTQYF.

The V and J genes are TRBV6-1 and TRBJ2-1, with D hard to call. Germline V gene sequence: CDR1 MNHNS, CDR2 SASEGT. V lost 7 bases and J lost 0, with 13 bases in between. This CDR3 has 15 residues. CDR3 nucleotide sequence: TGTGCCAGCATGGAAACGTGGAGCTCCTACAATGAGCAGTTCTTC. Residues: CASMETWSSYNEQFF.

CDR3 in DNA: TGTGCCAGCAGCGGCGGGACATTCGCAACTAATGAAAAACTGTTTTTT. It yields the protein CASSGGTFATNEKLFF. This sequence joins TRBV7-2 and TRBJ1-4, with D possibly matching TRBD1 (6 bases). From germline, CDR1 is SGHTA and CDR2 FQGNSA. V lost 5 bases, J lost 0 bases, and 13 bases lay in between. CDR3 length equals 16 residues.

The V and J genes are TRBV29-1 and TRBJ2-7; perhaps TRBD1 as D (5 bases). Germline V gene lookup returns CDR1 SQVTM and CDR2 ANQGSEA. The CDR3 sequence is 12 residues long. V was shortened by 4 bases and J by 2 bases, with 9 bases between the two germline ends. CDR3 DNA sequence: TGCAGCGTTGTGTGGGGCACCTACGAGCAGTACTTC. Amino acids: CSVVWGTYEQYF.

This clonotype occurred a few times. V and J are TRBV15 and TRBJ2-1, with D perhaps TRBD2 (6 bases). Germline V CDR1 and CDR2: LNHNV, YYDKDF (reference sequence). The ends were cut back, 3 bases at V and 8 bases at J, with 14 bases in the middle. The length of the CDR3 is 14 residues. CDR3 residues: CATSRSLRGYEQFF. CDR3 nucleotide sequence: TGTGCCACCAGCAGGTCGCTCCGGGGGTATGAGCAGTTCTTC.

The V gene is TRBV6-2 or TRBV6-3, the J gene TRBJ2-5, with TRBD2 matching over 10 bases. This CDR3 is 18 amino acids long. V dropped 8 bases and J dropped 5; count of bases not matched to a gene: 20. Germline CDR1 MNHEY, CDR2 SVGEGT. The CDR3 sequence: CASAMGQRAGGAVETQYF. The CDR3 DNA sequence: TGTGCCAGCGCAATGGGGCAGAGAGCGGGAGGGGCGGTTGAGACCCAGTACTTC.